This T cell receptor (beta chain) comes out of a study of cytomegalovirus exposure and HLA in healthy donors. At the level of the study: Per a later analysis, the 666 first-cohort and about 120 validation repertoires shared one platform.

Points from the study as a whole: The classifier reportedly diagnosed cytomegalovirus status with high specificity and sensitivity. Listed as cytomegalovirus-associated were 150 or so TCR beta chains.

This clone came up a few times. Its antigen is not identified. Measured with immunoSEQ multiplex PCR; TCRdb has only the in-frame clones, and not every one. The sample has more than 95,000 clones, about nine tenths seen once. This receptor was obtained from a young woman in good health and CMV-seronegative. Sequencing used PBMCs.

The CDR3, as DNA: TGTGCCAGCAGCGCTATCGAGACAGCGAACACTGAAGCTTTCTTT. The encoded protein is CASSAIETANTEAFF. The chain couples TRBV9 to TRBJ1-1, with D maybe TRBD1 (5 bases). The V end was cut by 3 bases, the J end by 1 base, with 13 bases between. CDR1 is SGDLS and CDR2 is YYNGEE in the germline V gene. This CDR3 comprises 15 residues.